This T cell receptor (beta chain) was obtained from a study of blood T cell repertoires in COVID-19. Study as a whole: Acute and convalescent COVID-19 specimens originated in the United States, Italy and Spain. Sources were T cells, B-cell-depleted T cells, or PBMCs; the material itself was cDNA or gDNA.

This clone has only a few counts. The V and J ends lost 8 bases and 8 bases, in that order; junction bases with no gene match: 12. CDR1 and CDR2 (germline): SEHNR, FQNEAQ (reference sequence). The CDR3 loop spans 14 amino acids. Methods used by the authors: Amplification of reference gene primers provided the estimated nucleated cell counts. Clones were read by immunoSEQ multiplex PCR, and TCRdb kept only the in-frame ones, dropping some. V and J calls and clone size are copied from that table; D and trimming were computed from the DNA. The sample includes roughly 220,000 clones, 84% of them seen just once.

This clonotype was sampled from a woman between 40 and 50 years old who had recovered from COVID-19. The sample taken for sequencing was peripheral blood. V and J are TRBV7-9 and TRBJ2-1, with TRBD1 identical over 7 bases. The CDR3 DNA reads as TGTGCCAGCCTCCGAGGACAGGCCCTGTATGAGCAGTTCTTC. The encoded protein is CASLRGQALYEQFF.